The T cell receptor (beta chain) under discussion was sequenced for a study of Ad26.COV2.S vaccination and SARS-CoV-2 variants (dated by TCRdb to about 2021). About the study as a whole: Vaccine-arm donors were drawn from COV1001, a multicentre, randomized, double-blind, placebo-controlled phase I-IIa trial of Ad26.COV2.S in healthy adults. Participants in the trial were split at random into five groups of five each, receiving low-dose or high-dose Ad26.COV2.S once or twice, or else placebo on both occasions. The TCR-sequenced set comprised approximately 30 samples: approximately 20 Ad26.COV2.S vaccine recipients, 5 placebo recipients and 8 SARS-CoV-2 convalescent individuals. Investigators remained blinded to trial group allocation during experiments and outcome assessment. TCRbeta repertoire sequencing served as the tool for gauging how specific and how broad the SARS-CoV-2-reactive T cell receptors were following Ad26.COV2.S vaccination. Dosing of Ad26.COV2.S was intramuscular, at either 5x10^10 or 1x10^11 viral particles, delivered as one shot or as two shots spaced 56 days apart. The paper as a whole reports these results and caveats: According to the authors, total T cell responses may have been underestimated by the TCR breadth and depth analyses. The study was not powered for comparison of responses between vaccine doses or regimens. Substantial breadth of spike-specific CD8+ and CD4+ T cell responses was reported after vaccination. Higher spike-specific TCR breadth was observed in Ad26.COV2.S recipients than in placebo recipients (P = 0.0014). Vaccine and placebo recipients had comparable non-spike TCR breadth, which fits with the vaccine containing only spike.

Between the V and J ends, shortened by 5 bases and 4 bases respectively, the junction contains 12 bases. Taken from cysteine to phenylalanine, the CDR3 has 13 residues. Only the CDR3 region is kept as DNA, spanning 39 bases read in frame from base 1. As to this clone: Its recognized antigen is unknown. Base quality data are lacking; no much larger clone is found one base away.

The immunoSEQ Assay was used to sequence TCRbeta CDR3 regions. After extraction, genomic DNA underwent amplification by bias-controlled multiplex PCR, followed by high-throughput sequencing. Per the source publication's procedure: To quantify the absolute abundance of every unique TCRbeta CDR3 region, sequences were collapsed and filtered. T cell fraction was estimated by normalizing TCRbeta template counts to usable DNA, with usable DNA measured through amplification of reference genes found in all nucleated cells. Repertoire TCRs were annotated as SARS-CoV-2-specific when V gene, CDR3 amino acid sequence and J gene were exactly matched to a known reactive TCR set. The reference SARS-CoV-2 TCR set was derived from MIRA and filtered for enrichment in COVID-19-positive ImmuneCODE repertoires, a step that removed public or cross-reactive TCRs. Using the MIRA antigens, annotated TCRs were further analysed by specific ORF or by position within an ORF. Depth was the summed frequency of annotated unique rearrangements, while breadth was defined as annotated unique rearrangements over total unique productive rearrangements. Two-sided Wilcoxon rank-sum tests were applied when comparing TCR breadth between groups. TCRdb's version of the immuneACCESS table is confined to in-frame rearrangements and falls short of the full clone set. An unresolved V gene accounts for under half of the shortfall where checked; the remainder is of unknown origin. The V and J calls and clone size are taken from that table; D and trimming were inferred from the DNA. For this sample the table gives some 300,000 clones, of which 85% were detected only once. The ten largest clones represent approximately 2% of the sample.

According to the study, the label for this sample's treatment or condition signals: roughly 19 received Ad26.COV2.S at low or high dose, single or two shots; several received placebo; per-sample allocation not given. For vaccine and placebo recipients, the sequenced repertoires came from samples collected on day 63 after the first injection. Cohort 1b enrolled about two dozen adults aged 18-55 years at a single site in Boston, USA, between 29 July and 7 August 2020. Ad26.COV2.S consisted of a replication-incompetent adenovirus type 26 vector by which a prefusion-stabilized SARS-CoV-2 spike protein from the original Wuhan strain was expressed.

Sequencing used peripheral blood, obtained in a trial of Ad26.COV2.S vaccine versus placebo. This TCR was recovered from a person aged 18-60 years who received the Ad26.COV2.S COVID-19 vaccine or a placebo. This sequence uses TRBV12-3 or TRBV12-4 and TRBJ2-7; the D gene identity is not certain. The CDR3 protein sequence reads: CASSPRARYEQYF. The DNA sequence is given as TGTGCCAGCAGTCCCCGGGCCCGATACGAGCAGTACTTC.